Only a few counts were recorded for the clone carrying this T cell receptor (beta chain). Its antigen is as yet unknown. Together with a sample-barcoded 5' primer, a J-beta primer mix was included in a second PCR lasting roughly 6 to 12 cycles. A template-switch adaptor containing 12 random nucleotides labeled each cDNA molecule. Each CDR3 protein is one row after TCRdb ran MiXCR on the 5' RACE reads. The table has fewer than 1,000,000 distinct CDR3 sequences, roughly 46% seen once. These data come from a study of blood T cells in healthy people across ages. Study outcomes and limitations: Expanded clonotype changes were possibly confounded by unknown donor CMV status. Diversity was higher, and naive CD4+ cells more numerous, in long-lived donors than in aged donors.

J was trimmed by 7 bases and V by 2 bases; bases with no gene match: 5. This CDR3 has 15 residues. Germline lookup yields CDR1 MNHEY and CDR2 SVGEGT. Isolation recovered at least 7 million PBMCs from every sample. This receptor was obtained from a man older than 75 in good health. The sample consisted of blood. This chain connects TRBV6-2 or TRBV6-3 to TRBJ2-1; 10 bases line up with TRBD2. The CDR3 loop reads CASSYGSSGRNEQFF. The CDR3 coding sequence is TGTGCCAGCAGTTACGGGTCTAGCGGGAGAAATGAGCAGTTCTTC.